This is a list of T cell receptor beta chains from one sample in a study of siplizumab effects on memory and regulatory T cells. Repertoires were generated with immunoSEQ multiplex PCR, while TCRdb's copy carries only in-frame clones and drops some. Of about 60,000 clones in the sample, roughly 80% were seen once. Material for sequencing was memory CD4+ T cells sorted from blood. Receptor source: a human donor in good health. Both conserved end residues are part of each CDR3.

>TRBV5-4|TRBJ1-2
CASSLGRQGGNYGYTF
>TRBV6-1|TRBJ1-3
CATGTEGNTIYF
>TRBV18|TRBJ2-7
CASSPPSGGIGEQYF
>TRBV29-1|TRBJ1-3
CSVEAQGDTIYF
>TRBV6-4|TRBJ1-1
CASSDSSRGEAFF
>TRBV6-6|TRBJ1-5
CASSKGSNSNQPQHF
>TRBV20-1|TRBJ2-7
CSARDLGRKYF
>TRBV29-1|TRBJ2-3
CSVSRGETTDTQYF
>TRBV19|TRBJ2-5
CASSELADETQYF
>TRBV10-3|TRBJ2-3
CAISRQGGADTQYF
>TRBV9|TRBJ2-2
CASSVWAANTGELFF
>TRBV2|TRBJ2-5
CASRGYRGKQETQYF
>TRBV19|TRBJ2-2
CASSPTKNTGELFF
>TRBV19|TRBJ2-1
CASSIWGRETSGGNEQFF
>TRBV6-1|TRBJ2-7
CASNPLTGPYEQYF
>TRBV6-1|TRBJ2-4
CASSEPGGGFPKNIQYF
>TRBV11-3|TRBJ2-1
CASSRTGDGEQFF
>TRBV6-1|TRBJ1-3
CASSERGLLSGNTIYF
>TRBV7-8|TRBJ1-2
CASSLVSHLDF
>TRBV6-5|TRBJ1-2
CASSQQWGGYGYTF
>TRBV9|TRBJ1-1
CASSTLNTEAFF
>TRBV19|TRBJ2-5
CASTEDRGETQYF
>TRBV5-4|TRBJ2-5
CASSRDGGRETQYF
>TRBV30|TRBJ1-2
CAWSYAGGGYTF
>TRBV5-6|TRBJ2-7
CASSPTSGPYEQYF
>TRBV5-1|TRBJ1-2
CASSLVPGNYGYTF
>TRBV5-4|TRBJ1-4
CASSLLGSEEKLFF
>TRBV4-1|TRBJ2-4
CASSQNRGVAKNIQYF
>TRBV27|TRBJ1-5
CASSLGTGKGQPQHF
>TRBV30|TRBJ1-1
CAWGQGEGTEAFF
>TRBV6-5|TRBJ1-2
CASSPQGPRGYGYTF
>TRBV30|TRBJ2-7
CAWSVTSYYEQYF
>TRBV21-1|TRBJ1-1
CASTKKREGHPNTEAFF